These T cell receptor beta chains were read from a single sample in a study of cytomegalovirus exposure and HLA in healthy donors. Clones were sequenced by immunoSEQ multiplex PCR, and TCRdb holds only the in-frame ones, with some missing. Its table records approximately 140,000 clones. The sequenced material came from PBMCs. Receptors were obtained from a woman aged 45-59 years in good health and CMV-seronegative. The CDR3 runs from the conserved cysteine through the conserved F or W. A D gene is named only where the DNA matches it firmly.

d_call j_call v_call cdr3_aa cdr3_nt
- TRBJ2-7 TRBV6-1 CASTLDISYEQYF TGTGCCAGCACCTTGGACATTTCCTACGAGCAGTACTTC
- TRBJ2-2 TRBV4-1 CASSLTSGGTGELFF TGCGCCAGCAGCTTGACCTCCGGGGGTACCGGGGAGCTGTTTTTT
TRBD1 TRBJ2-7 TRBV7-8 CASGTGQVNEQYF TGTGCCAGCGGGACAGGGCAGGTCAACGAGCAGTACTTC
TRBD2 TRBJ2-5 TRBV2 CASSESPGGGQQETQYF TGTGCCAGCAGTGAGTCCCCCGGGGGGGGGCAGCAAGAGACCCAGTACTTC
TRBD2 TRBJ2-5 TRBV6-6 CASSPSGPQETQYF TGTGCCAGCAGCCCTAGCGGTCCACAAGAGACCCAGTACTTC
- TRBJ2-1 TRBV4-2 CASSHHLGGPSSYNEQFF TGTGCCAGCAGCCATCATTTGGGGGGGCCTAGCTCCTACAATGAGCAGTTCTTC
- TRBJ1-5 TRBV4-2 CASSETIDSNQPQHF TGTGCCAGCAGCGAGACAATCGATAGCAATCAGCCCCAGCATTTT
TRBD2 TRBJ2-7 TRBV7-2 CASKPGLASPEQYF TGTGCCAGCAAACCGGGACTAGCCTCACCCGAGCAGTACTTC
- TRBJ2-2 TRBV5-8 CASSEESSGELFF TGTGCCAGCAGCGAGGAAAGTTCCGGGGAGCTGTTTTTT
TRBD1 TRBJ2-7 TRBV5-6 CASSLQGVGYEQYF TGTGCCAGCAGCCTACAGGGGGTTGGCTACGAGCAGTACTTC
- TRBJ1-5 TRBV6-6 CASSDRTVQPQHF TGTGCCAGCAGTGACCGGACTGTACAGCCCCAGCATTTT
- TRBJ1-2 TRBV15 CATSMVLYSTYGYTF TGTGCCACCAGCATGGTACTCTACAGTACCTATGGCTACACCTTC
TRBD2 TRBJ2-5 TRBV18 CASSRGGALEETQYF TGTGCCAGCTCGCGGGGAGGGGCGCTGGAAGAGACCCAGTACTTC
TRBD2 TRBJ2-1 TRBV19 CASQRLAGLSYNEQFF TGTGCCAGCCAAAGACTAGCGGGACTCTCCTACAATGAGCAGTTCTTC
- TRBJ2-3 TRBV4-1 CASSRLAGTDTQYF TGCGCCAGCAGCCGCCTTGCAGGAACAGATACGCAGTATTTT
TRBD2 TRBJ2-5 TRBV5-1 CASSCGLAVIIQETQYF TGCGCCAGCAGCTGCGGACTAGCGGTCATCATACAAGAGACCCAGTACTTC
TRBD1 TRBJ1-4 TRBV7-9 CASRGLDRVEKLFF TGTGCCAGCAGGGGACTGGACAGGGTTGAAAAACTGTTTTTT
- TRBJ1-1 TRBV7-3 CASSLSPRVSEAFF TGTGCCAGCAGCTTAAGCCCCAGGGTATCTGAAGCTTTCTTT
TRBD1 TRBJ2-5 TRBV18 CASSLGTGRQETQYF TGTGCCAGCTCATTAGGGACAGGGCGTCAAGAGACCCAGTACTTC
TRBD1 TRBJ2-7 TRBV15 CATSRDLAGGYEQYF TGTGCCACCAGCAGAGATTTAGCAGGGGGCTACGAGCAGTACTTC
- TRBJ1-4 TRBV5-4 CASSFRGRTNEKLFF TGTGCCAGCAGCTTCAGGGGAAGAACTAATGAAAAACTGTTTTTT
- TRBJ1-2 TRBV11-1 CASSLTGLNYGYTF TGTGCCAGCAGCCTGACAGGACTTAACTATGGCTACACCTTC
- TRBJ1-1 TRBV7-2 CASSLAGVNTEAFF TGTGCCAGCAGCTTAGCCGGAGTGAACACTGAAGCTTTCTTT
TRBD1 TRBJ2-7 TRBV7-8 CASSTSGTASYEQYF TGTGCCAGCAGCACCTCCGGGACAGCCTCCTACGAGCAGTACTTC
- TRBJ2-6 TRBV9 CASSVVAAGANVLTF TGTGCCAGCAGCGTAGTAGCGGCTGGGGCCAACGTCCTGACTTTC
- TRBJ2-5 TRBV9 CASSGGDLRETQYF TGTGCCAGCAGCGGGGGGGATTTAAGGGAGACCCAGTACTTC
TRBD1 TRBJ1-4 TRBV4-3 CASSQVFSGDRSNEKLFF TGCGCCAGCAGCCAAGTCTTTTCTGGGGACAGATCTAATGAAAAACTGTTTTTT
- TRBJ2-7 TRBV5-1 CASSLAGDEQYF TGCGCCAGCAGCTTGGCCGGGGACGAGCAGTACTTC
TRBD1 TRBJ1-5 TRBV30 CAWRRFRDRGAGNQPQHF TGTGCCTGGAGGAGATTCCGGGACAGGGGAGCCGGCAATCAGCCCCAGCATTTT
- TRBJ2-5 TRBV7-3 CASSSQVQETQYF TGTGCCAGCAGCTCACAAGTCCAAGAGACCCAGTACTTC
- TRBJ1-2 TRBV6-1 CASTRGDGYTF TGTGCCAGCACCCGAGGAGATGGCTACACCTTC
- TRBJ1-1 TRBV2 CASRKDSAEAFF TGTGCCAGCAGGAAGGACAGCGCTGAAGCTTTCTTT
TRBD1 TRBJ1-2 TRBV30 CAWSRVRDSARGYTF TGTGCCTGGAGTAGGGTACGGGACAGTGCCCGGGGCTACACCTTC
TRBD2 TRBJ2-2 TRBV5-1 CASSTVPSGRSTGELFF TGCGCCAGCAGCACGGTCCCTAGCGGGAGAAGCACCGGGGAGCTGTTTTTT
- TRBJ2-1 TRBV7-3 CASSWTADNEQFF TGTGCCAGCAGCTGGACTGCCGACAATGAGCAGTTCTTC
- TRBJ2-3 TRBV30 CAWSADTHSGATDTQYF TGTGCCTGGAGTGCCGATACCCATAGCGGAGCTACAGATACGCAGTATTTT
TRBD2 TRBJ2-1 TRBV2 CASSGRTSGDNEQFF TGTGCCAGCAGTGGAAGGACTAGCGGGGACAATGAGCAGTTCTTC
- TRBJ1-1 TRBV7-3 CASRPVGYGDTEAFF TGTGCCAGTCGCCCCGTTGGTTACGGGGACACTGAAGCTTTCTTT
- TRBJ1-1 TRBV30 CAWVEGPVAFF TGTGCCTGGGTGGAGGGCCCGGTAGCTTTCTTT